This TCR beta chain was captured in a study of T cell changes during pregnancy in multiple sclerosis. The data were produced by immunoSEQ multiplex PCR, yet TCRdb's version contains in-frame clones alone and is incomplete. This sample yields 60,000 to 80,000 clones, of which 80% to 90% are seen a single time; 3% to 3.5% belongs to the top ten. The J segment lost 0 bases and the V segment lost 1 base, leaving 8 bases of the junction unmatched. This CDR3 is built from 18 residues. From germline, CDR1 is SGHAT and CDR2 FQNNGV. This sequence originates from a female donor with multiple sclerosis, enrolled in a pregnancy study. J is TRBJ2-3 and V is TRBV11-2, with 9 bases fitting TRBD2. The source was peripheral blood, collected before pregnancy. The CDR3 is CASSLGRGRGISTDTQYF. The CDR3 coding sequence is TGTGCCAGCAGCTTAGGCCGCGGGAGGGGAATTAGCACAGATACGCAGTATTTT.